Listed below are T cell receptor beta chains from one sample, sequenced in a study of human T cells and chemical hapten exposure. TCRdb itself ran the RACE reads through MiXCR, one entry per CDR3 protein. Found here are about 290,000 distinct CDR3 sequences, roughly 8% of them singletons; the top ten hold more than 0.95%. The material sequenced was whole blood, taken in connection with sensitization to the hapten diphenylcyclopropenone (DPC). These receptors came from a man between 18 and 29 years old with alopecia areata. Some clones in this sample may be carry-over from other donors' samples. Both conserved end residues are part of each CDR3. The D gene is left open where the match is weak. Some rows have no size entry. The others give once, few or many, or a class for an expanded clone.

V	D	J	length	size	DNA	CDR3
TRBV6-5	TRBD1	TRBJ1-6	15	few	TGTGCCAGCAGTAAGGACAGGGGCCCTAATTCACCCCTCCACTTT	CASSKDRGPNSPLHF
TRBV4-1	.	TRBJ1-6	15	few	TGCGCCAGCAGCCCGTGGACGGTGCTTAATTCACCCCTCCACTTT	CASSPWTVLNSPLHF
TRBV11-2	TRBD1	TRBJ2-1	16	many	TGTGCCAGCAGCTTAGCCGGGGACAGGGACTACAATGAGCAGTTCTTC	CASSLAGDRDYNEQFF
TRBV7-8	.	TRBJ2-3	13	few	TGTGCCAGCAGCTTCATCTCCGGGACCCGCTACTATTTT	CASSFISGTRYYF
TRBV12-3/TRBV12-4	TRBD2	TRBJ2-2	15	few	TGTGCCAGCAGCGAAGCGGGGGAGAACACCGGGGAGCTGTTTTTT	CASSEAGENTGELFF
TRBV11-2	.	TRBJ1-5	13	.	TGTGCCAGCAGCCAGACATACTCTCAGCCCCAGCATTTT	CASSQTYSQPQHF
TRBV6-2/TRBV6-3	.	TRBJ2-3	14	few	TGTGCCAGCAGTTCCGACAGGATAACAGATACGCAGTATTTT	CASSSDRITDTQYF
TRBV15	.	TRBJ2-2	14	.	TGTGCCACCAGGGAGGGATTCAACACCGGGGAGCTGTTTTTT	CATREGFNTGELFF
TRBV6-2/TRBV6-3	.	TRBJ1-6	16	few	TGTGCCAGCAGTTACAGGGCAGCCCTTGGGAATTCACCCCTCCACTTT	CASSYRAALGNSPLHF
TRBV4-3	.	TRBJ1-4	18	.	TGCGCCAGCAGCCAAAGGCCTAGTCTACAGGCAACTAATGAAAAACTGTTTTTT	CASSQRPSLQATNEKLFF
TRBV5-1	.	TRBJ2-6	15	.	TGCGCCAGCAGCTTGGCCAGCTCTGGGGCCAACGTCCTGACTTTC	CASSLASSGANVLTF
TRBV10-3	.	TRBJ1-2	16	many	TGTGCCATCAGTGAGTCTTCTGGGAGAACAACCTATGGCTACACCTTC	CAISESSGRTTYGYTF
TRBV6-6	.	TRBJ2-3	15	few	TGTGCCAGCAGATACAGGGTCGGAGGCACAGATACGCAGTATTTT	CASRYRVGGTDTQYF
TRBV6-2/TRBV6-3	TRBD1	TRBJ1-5	18	.	TGTGCCAGCAGTCATACCGGGACAGGGTTTGGTAGCAATCAGCCCCAGCATTTT	CASSHTGTGFGSNQPQHF
TRBV20-1	.	TRBJ1-1	13	many	TGCAGTGCCGCGGACGGTCTGAACACTGAAGCTTTCTTT	CSAADGLNTEAFF
TRBV28	.	TRBJ2-3	13	.	TGTGCCAGCAAAGGGGAACCGGCAGATACGCAGTATTTT	CASKGEPADTQYF
TRBV4-3	TRBD2	TRBJ2-4	17	.	TGCGCCAGCAGCCGGGCAGGGACTAGCGGGGGAGGAAACATTCAGTACTTC	CASSRAGTSGGGNIQYF
TRBV11-3	.	TRBJ1-4	16	.	TGTGCCAGCAGCTTAGAGCCCTCCTTGTTGGATGAAAAACTGTTTTTT	CASSLEPSLLDEKLFF
TRBV29-1	TRBD1	TRBJ2-7	13	few	TGCAGCGTTGTAACAGGGGGCAGGTACGAGCAGTACTTC	CSVVTGGRYEQYF
TRBV5-1	.	TRBJ1-1	14	.	TGCGCCAGCAGACCTTTCACAGGGATCACTGAAGCTTTCTTT	CASRPFTGITEAFF
TRBV20-1	.	TRBJ2-5	16	few	TGCAGTGCTAGAGATGTAGGATTTCGGTACCAAGAGACCCAGTACTTC	CSARDVGFRYQETQYF
TRBV9	.	TRBJ2-1	15	.	TGTGCCAGCAGCGTAGCTGCGGGGTCCCTGAATGAGCAGTTCTTC	CASSVAAGSLNEQFF
TRBV6-6	TRBD2	TRBJ2-1	18	few	TGTGCCAGCAGTCCTCCTCCCCGACTAGCGGGGGGGCCGGATGAGCAGTTCTTC	CASSPPPRLAGGPDEQFF
TRBV7-2	.	TRBJ2-7	12	.	TGTGCCAGCAGCTTAGGGAGGGGGGCCCAGTACTTC	CASSLGRGAQYF
TRBV6-2/TRBV6-3	TRBD2	TRBJ2-1	19	.	TGTGCCAGCAGTTACTCTCCTAGCGGGGGTTACTCGTTCTACAATGAGCAGTTCTTC	CASSYSPSGGYSFYNEQFF
TRBV20-1	.	TRBJ2-1	20	.	TGCAGTGCTAGAGATCTGTTGATTCGGTATGAGAGGAGAGCTTACAATGAGCAGTTCTTC	CSARDLLIRYERRAYNEQFF
TRBV19	TRBD1	TRBJ1-5	16	many	TGTGCCAGTAGTACCCACAGGGGAAGGAGGTATCAGCCCCAGCATTTT	CASSTHRGRRYQPQHF
TRBV7-9	.	TRBJ1-6	17	many	TGTGCCAGCAGCTTGGGCAGCGCCGACTCCTATAATTCACCCCTCCACTTT	CASSLGSADSYNSPLHF
TRBV5-1	.	TRBJ1-2	12	many	TGCGCCAGCAGCTTGGAGGGAAATGGCTACACCTTC	CASSLEGNGYTF
TRBV7-2	.	TRBJ1-5	18	few	TGTGCCAGCAGCTCATACATTCTGGGACACCTTAGCAATCAGCCCCAGCATTTT	CASSSYILGHLSNQPQHF
TRBV12-3/TRBV12-4	.	TRBJ1-2	15	.	TGTGCCAGCATTCAAGACAGCTCTCAGTTCATGGGCTACACCTTC	CASIQDSSQFMGYTF
TRBV6-1	.	TRBJ2-4	11	.	TGTGCCAGCATTAACTTCGGGGAGCAGTACTTC	CASINFGEQYF
TRBV5-1	TRBD1	TRBJ2-6	15	few	TGCGCCAGCACTAAGACAGGGTCTGGGGCCAACGTCCTGACTTTC	CASTKTGSGANVLTF
TRBV14	.	TRBJ1-1	13	few	TGTGCCAGCAGCCCCTACAGGTACACTGAAGCTTTCTTT	CASSPYRYTEAFF
TRBV6-2/TRBV6-3	.	TRBJ2-1	15	.	TGTGCCAGCAGTTACCTGGCAGGGCGGAAAAATGAGCAGTTCTTC	CASSYLAGRKNEQFF
TRBV20-1	.	TRBJ2-5	15	.	TGCAGTGCTAGTTTCGGCAGGGGAGGTTGGGAGACCCAGTACTTC	CSASFGRGGWETQYF
TRBV6-2/TRBV6-3	.	TRBJ1-2	13	.	TGTGCCAGCGAGGGGGGCGAGCTATATGGCTACACCTTC	CASEGGELYGYTF
TRBV11-2	TRBD2	TRBJ2-1	15	few	TGTGCCAGCAGCTTAGCTGGAGCGGGGGGGCCAGGGCAGTTCTTC	CASSLAGAGGPGQFF
TRBV6-2/TRBV6-3	.	TRBJ2-3	15	few	TGTGCCAGCAGTTACGGAACAGGACTCACAGATACGCAGTATTTT	CASSYGTGLTDTQYF
TRBV7-3	TRBD1	TRBJ2-7	12	many	TGTGCCAGCAGCTTGACAGGGTACGAGCAGTACTTC	CASSLTGYEQYF
TRBV10-3	TRBD1	TRBJ1-1	16	few	TGTGCCACCACAGGGGGCACCGTATTAGTAAACACTGAAGCTTTCTTT	CATTGGTVLVNTEAFF
TRBV6-2/TRBV6-3	.	TRBJ1-2	13	few	TGTGCCAGCAGTTACGCGAGTAACTATGGCTACACCTTC	CASSYASNYGYTF
TRBV3-1	.	TRBJ1-2	15	.	TGTGCCAGCAGCCAAGATACCAGGCAGGACTATGGCTACACCTTC	CASSQDTRQDYGYTF
TRBV3-1	.	TRBJ1-6	14	.	TGTGCCAGCAGCCAAGGGGCGAAGAATTCACCCCTCCACTTT	CASSQGAKNSPLHF